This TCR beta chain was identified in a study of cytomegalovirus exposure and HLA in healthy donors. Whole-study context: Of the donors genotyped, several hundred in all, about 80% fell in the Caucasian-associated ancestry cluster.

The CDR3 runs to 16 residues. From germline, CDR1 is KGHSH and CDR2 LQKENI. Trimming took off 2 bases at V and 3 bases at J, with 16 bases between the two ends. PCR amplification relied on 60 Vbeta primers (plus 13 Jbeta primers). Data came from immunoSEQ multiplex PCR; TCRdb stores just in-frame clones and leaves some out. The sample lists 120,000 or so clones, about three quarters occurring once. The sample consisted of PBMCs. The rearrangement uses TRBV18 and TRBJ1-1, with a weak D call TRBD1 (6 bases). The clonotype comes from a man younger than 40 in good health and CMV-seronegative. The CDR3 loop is CASSPTTTGYDTEAFF. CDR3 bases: TGTGCCAGCTCACCAACAACAACAGGGTATGACACTGAAGCTTTCTTT.